These 22 T cell receptor beta chains were all obtained from the same sample, sequenced in a study of esophageal squamous cell carcinoma under preoperative chemotherapy. The time point denotes: before preoperative PTX-NDP chemotherapy. Each CDR3 protein gets one entry after TCRdb re-called the PCR reads with MiXCR. Among more than 10,000 distinct CDR3 sequences listed, under 65% were seen once. This sample was taken from a patient given preoperative chemotherapy. These receptors were obtained from a human donor with esophageal squamous cell carcinoma. The donor label of this sample is uncertain.

V is TRBV20-1 and J is TRBJ2-1; D possibly corresponds to TRBD2 (5 bases). This CDR3 is 14 amino acids long. Germline V CDR1 and CDR2: DFQATT, SNEGSKA (reference sequence). The V end was cut by 0 bases, the J end by 8 bases, with 14 bases between. The CDR3 reads CSAREGGSGHEQFF. Written as DNA, the CDR3 is TGCAGTGCTAGAGAGGGCGGGTCTGGGCATGAGCAGTTCTTC.

The V and J genes are TRBV6-4 and TRBJ2-4, with D possibly matching TRBD2 (6 bases). This CDR3 region has 16 residues. Trimming shortened V by 0 bases and J by 13 bases, and 22 bases separated the two germline ends. CDR1 is MRHNA and CDR2 is SNTAGT in the germline V gene. CDR3 region: CASSDSGGRDKDTQYF. The CDR3 DNA sequence: TGTGCCAGCAGTGACTCGGGGGGAAGAGACAAAGATACGCAGTACTTC.

The rearrangement uses TRBV27 and TRBJ2-3, with 7 bases aligning to TRBD1. V was clipped by 6 bases and J by 6 bases; unmatched bases: 9. The CDR3 has 14 amino acids. Germline-derived CDR1 and CDR2 are MNHEY and SMNVEV (reference sequence). DNA of the CDR3: TGTGCCAGCAGCGATGGGACAGTCGGGGATACGCAGTATTTT. Translating it yields CASSDGTVGDTQYF.

Sample share makes this clonotype medium-sized. V and J are TRBV6-1 and TRBJ2-2, with D perhaps matching TRBD1 or TRBD2 (6 bases each). Germline CDR1 MNHNS, CDR2 SASEGT. V gave up 6 bases and J gave up 5 bases, with 16 bases separating them. The CDR3 has 15 residues. This chain's CDR3 is CASRTAGAGTGELFF. For the CDR3, the DNA is TGTGCCAGCAGGACAGCAGGGGCGGGGACCGGGGAGCTGTTTTTT.

This clonotype was found many times. This CDR3 is CASSEGTSNTEAFF. The CDR3 DNA is TGTGCCAGCAGTGAAGGGACCTCGAACACTGAAGCTTTCTTT. V usage is TRBV6-1 and J usage is TRBJ1-1; D unclear. This CDR3 has 14 residues. Trimming took off 1 base at V and 1 base at J, with 7 bases between the two ends. CDR1 is MNHNS, CDR2 SASEGT, per germline.

V usage is TRBV10-1 and J usage is TRBJ2-1, with 9 bases fitting TRBD2. Trimming took 3 bases from V and 9 from J; bases not matched to a gene: 18. The germline gives CDR1 WNHNN, CDR2 SYGVQD (reference sequence). The CDR3 loop spans 18 amino acids. CDR3 coding DNA: TGCGCCAGCAGTGATACAGGGCCGGGCGGGAGGGCCGTCGGTGAGCAGTTCTTC. Protein product: CASSDTGPGGRAVGEQFF.

In its sample, this clonotype was seen once. This rearrangement joins TRBV6-5 to TRBJ2-1; 10 bases are a match to TRBD1. The J call may be faulty, since TRBJ2-7 better matches the DNA end. The germline V gene encodes CDR1 MNHEY and CDR2 SVGAGI. The CDR3 length is 16 residues. As DNA, the CDR3 is TGTGCCAGCAGTTACTCCGTTTCGGGACAGGGGTCAGAGCAGTACTTC. This sequence encodes CASSYSVSGQGSEQYF.

The gene calls are TRBV6-1 and TRBJ2-1; no firm D call. The tail of the sequence fits TRBJ2-7 better, so the J call may be wrong. This CDR3 region has 13 residues. Germline lookup yields CDR1 MNHNS and CDR2 SASEGT. In DNA, the CDR3 is TGTGCCAGCAGCTTCGTGACGGACGATGAGCAGTACTTC. Encoded protein: CASSFVTDDEQYF.

Within the sample, this clonotype is large (0.1 to 1%). The J gene is TRBJ2-1, the V gene TRBV6-1, with TRBD2 as a possible D gene (5 bases). The last part of the DNA fits TRBJ2-7 better; the J call may be wrong. Germline CDR1 reads MNHNS; CDR2 reads SASEGT. This CDR3 spans 17 amino acids. For the CDR3, the DNA is TGTGCCAGCAGGGATTTCCGCAACCTAGGAGGATCCTACGAGCAGTACTTC. Amino acids: CASRDFRNLGGSYEQYF.

In nucleotides, the CDR3 is TGTGCCATCAGCGAAACTAGCAGCCAAGAGACCCAGTACTTC. It codes for CAISETSSQETQYF. The V gene is TRBV10-3, the J gene TRBJ2-5; D may be TRBD2 (6 bases). There are 14 residues in the CDR3. Trimming took 6 bases from V and 1 from J, leaving 12 bases between them. The V gene's germline CDR1 is ENHRY and CDR2 SYGVKD.

CDR3: CASSGTRFGEQYF. CDR3 nucleotides: TGTGCCAGCAGTGGCACAAGGTTCGGGGAGCAGTACTTC. This chain links TRBV25-1 with TRBJ2-7; D is undetermined. Germline lookup yields CDR1 MGHDK and CDR2 SYGVNS. The CDR3 covers 13 residues. V was pared by 4 bases and J by 7 bases, with 14 bases between.

By share, this clonotype ranks as medium-sized (0.01 to 0.1%). This chain uses TRBV12-3 or TRBV12-4 with TRBJ2-1; 11 bases are a match to TRBD2. The J call may not be correct, given that the DNA end is closer to TRBJ2-7. The CDR3 spans 16 residues. The CDR3 coding sequence is TGTGCCAGCAGTTTAGGGACTAGCGGGTATTACAATGAGCAGTACTTC. This gives the protein CASSLGTSGYYNEQYF.

In this sample, this clonotype is large. The chain is built from TRBV6-1 and TRBJ2-1; tentatively, D is TRBD2 (6 bases). Between the trimmed V and J ends, which lost 2 bases and 0 bases, there was a span of 11 bases. Germline V lookup: CDR1 MNHNS, CDR2 SASEGT. The CDR3 length is 16 residues. This CDR3 is CASSEFTSSSYNEQFF. For the CDR3, the DNA is TGTGCCAGCAGTGAATTCACTAGCAGCTCCTACAATGAGCAGTTCTTC.

This clonotype was detected a few times. The chain is built from TRBV6-1 and TRBJ2-3; TRBD2 aligns across 7 bases. With V trimmed by 5 bases and J by 0 bases, 8 bases remained unmatched. The CDR3 loop spans 16 amino acids. Germline lookup yields CDR1 MNHNS and CDR2 SASEGT. CDR3: CASSSGTDPSTDTQYF. CDR3 nucleotides: TGTGCCAGCAGTAGCGGGACGGACCCTAGCACAGATACGCAGTATTTT.

This clonotype was counted once. V is TRBV7-6 and J is TRBJ2-1; 9 bases align to TRBD2. The CDR3 is made up of 17 amino acids. Looked up from germline, CDR1 is SGHVS and CDR2 is FNYEAQ. The junction had 6 bases not matched to a gene; V was cut back by 0 bases and J by 3 bases. The DNA of the CDR3 is TGTGCCAGCAGCTTAGCCCTGGGACTAGCAGTCTACAATGAGCAGTTCTTC. This translates into CASSLALGLAVYNEQFF. Using reference TRBV7-6 and TRBJ2-1 for the parts outside the CDR3, the full variable domain is GAGVSQSPRYKVTKRGQDVALRCDPISGHVSLYWYRQALGQGPEFLTYFNYEAQQDKSGLPNDRFSAERPEGSISTLTIQRTEQRDSAMYRCASSLALGLAVYNEQFFGPGTRLTVL.

Worth noting for this clonotype: One junction end disagrees with the germline gene, perhaps due to a read error. The V call is TRBV6-1, the J call TRBJ2-1; no definite D call. The V gene's germline CDR1 is MNHNS and CDR2 SASEGT. The CDR3 length is 13 residues. CDR3 in DNA: TGTGCCAGGGGCTTTGCGACGGACGGTGAGCAGTTTTTC. Protein sequence: CARGFATDGEQFF.

This rearrangement joins TRBV27 to TRBJ2-6; D gene ambiguous. Per the germline V gene, CDR1 is MNHEY and CDR2 is SMNVEV (reference sequence). The CDR3 consists of 15 residues. Trimming cost V 3 bases and J 4 bases, with 10 bases left between them. In DNA, the CDR3 is TGTGCCAGCAGTTTGGAAGGGCTAGGGGCCAACGTCCTGACTTTC. As protein: CASSLEGLGANVLTF.

The rearrangement links TRBV9 to TRBJ2-3, with D possibly matching TRBD2 (6 bases). CDR1 is SGDLS, CDR2 YYNGEE, per germline. The CDR3 sequence is 14 residues long. The CDR3 here is CAGTGGRDQETQYF. The CDR3 DNA is TGTGCGGGCACCGGGGGACGTGACCAAGAGACGCAGTATTTT.

The chain combines TRBV9 with TRBJ2-3; 7 bases are a match to TRBD2. CDR1 is SGDLS, CDR2 YYNGEE, per germline. The V and J ends lost 0 bases and 0 bases, in that order; junction bases with no gene match: 4. CDR3 length: 16 amino acids. The CDR3 nucleotides are TGTGCCAGCAGCGTAGGAGGAGCGGGAAGCACAGATACGCAGTATTTT. Translating it yields CASSVGGAGSTDTQYF.

This clonotype was picked up many times. The rearrangement joins TRBV6-1 to TRBJ1-1, with D uncertain. The CDR3 loop spans 14 amino acids. Trimming cost V 5 bases and J 2 bases, with 12 bases left between them. CDR1 MNHNS and CDR2 SASEGT come from the germline V gene. CDR3 in amino acids: CASSPGRANTEAFF. The CDR3 DNA sequence: TGTGCCAGCAGTCCCGGGAGGGCAAACACTGAAGCTTTCTTT.

This clonotype counts as medium-sized. The CDR3 sequence: CASSLRFASGEQYF. CDR3 DNA: TGTGCCAGCAGTTTAAGGTTCGCCAGCGGCGAGCAGTACTTC. The V call is TRBV12-3 or TRBV12-4, the J call TRBJ2-7; weak D call: TRBD2 (5 bases). The germline V and J ends were trimmed by 2 bases and 6 bases, with 14 bases remaining between them. The CDR3 runs 14 residues.

With regard to this clonotype: A read error may account for a junction end that differs from germline. The gene calls are TRBV4-1 and TRBJ2-3; D might be TRBD1 or TRBD2, each matching 6 bases. Germline-derived CDR1 and CDR2 are MGHRA and YSYEKL. The CDR3 totals 15 residues. CDR3 loop: CARGQGGRGQETQYF. The CDR3 bases are TGCGCCAGGGGCCAAGGGGGGCGTGGCCAAGAGACCCAGTACTTT.